This record covers a single T cell receptor (beta chain). Its antigen remains unidentified. Trimming removed 7 bases at V and 4 bases at J, with 15 bases between. CDR3 length: 14 residues. Germline lookup yields CDR1 MNHEY and CDR2 SVGAGI. Generated by immunoSEQ multiplex PCR, the TCRdb table keeps only in-frame clones and is missing some. The repertoire holds about 140,000 clones, with about nine tenths as singletons. This sample was included in a study of T cell responses to AZD1222 COVID-19 vaccine. Overall study: Analysis merged second doses at about 4 or about 12 weeks. General observations from the study: Clonal diversity was possibly underestimated, and white British individuals and females predominated among donors. Spike-wide vaccine-associated CD4 TCRs dominated at 160-218 and 743-854. Baseline testing showed seropositivity in only six AZD1222 recipients.

The J gene is TRBJ2-3, the V gene TRBV6-5; weak D call: TRBD2 (6 bases). This material consisted of peripheral blood, taken on day 0 of AZD1222 vaccination. The origin of this receptor is an adult in good health. CDR3 region: CASTLAAMPDTQYF. CDR3 in DNA: TGTGCCAGCACTTTAGCGGCGATGCCAGATACGCAGTATTTT.